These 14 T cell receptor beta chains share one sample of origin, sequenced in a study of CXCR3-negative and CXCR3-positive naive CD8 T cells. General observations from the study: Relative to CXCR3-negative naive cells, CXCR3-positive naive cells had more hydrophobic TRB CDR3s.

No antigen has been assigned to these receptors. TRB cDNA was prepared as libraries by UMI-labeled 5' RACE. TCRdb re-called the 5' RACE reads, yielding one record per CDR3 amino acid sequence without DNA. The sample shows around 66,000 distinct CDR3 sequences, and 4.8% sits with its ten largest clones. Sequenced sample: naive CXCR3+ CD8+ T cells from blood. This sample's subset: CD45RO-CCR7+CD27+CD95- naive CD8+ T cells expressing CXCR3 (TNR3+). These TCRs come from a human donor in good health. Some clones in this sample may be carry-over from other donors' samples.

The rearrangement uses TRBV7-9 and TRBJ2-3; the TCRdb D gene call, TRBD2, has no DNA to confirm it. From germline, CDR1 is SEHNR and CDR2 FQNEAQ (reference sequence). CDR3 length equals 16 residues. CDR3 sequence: CASSPREGASTDTQYF.

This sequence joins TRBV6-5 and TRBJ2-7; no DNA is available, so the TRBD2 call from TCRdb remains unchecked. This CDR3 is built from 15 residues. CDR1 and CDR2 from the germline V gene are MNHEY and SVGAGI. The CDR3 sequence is CASSQGSPGLYEQYF.

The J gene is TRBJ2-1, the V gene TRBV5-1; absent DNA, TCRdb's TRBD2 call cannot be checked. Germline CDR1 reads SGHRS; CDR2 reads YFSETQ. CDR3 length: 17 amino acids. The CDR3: CASSPGLAASSYNEQFF.

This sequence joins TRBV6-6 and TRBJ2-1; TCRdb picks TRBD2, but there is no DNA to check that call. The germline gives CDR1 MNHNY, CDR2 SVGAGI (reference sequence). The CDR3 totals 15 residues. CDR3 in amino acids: CASSYLAKTHNEQFF.

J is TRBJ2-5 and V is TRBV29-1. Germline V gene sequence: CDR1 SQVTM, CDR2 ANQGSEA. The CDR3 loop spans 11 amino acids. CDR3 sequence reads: CSVADDQTQYF.

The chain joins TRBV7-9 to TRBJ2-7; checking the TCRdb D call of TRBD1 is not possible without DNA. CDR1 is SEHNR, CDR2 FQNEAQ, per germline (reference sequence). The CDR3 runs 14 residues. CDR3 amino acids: CASSPRDSSYEQYF.

The CDR3 protein is CASSLVASRRADRSGTDTQYF. The chain employs TRBV7-3 and TRBJ2-3; checking the TCRdb D call of TRBD2 is not possible without DNA. CDR1 is SGHTA, CDR2 FQGTGA, per germline. CDR3 length equals 21 residues.

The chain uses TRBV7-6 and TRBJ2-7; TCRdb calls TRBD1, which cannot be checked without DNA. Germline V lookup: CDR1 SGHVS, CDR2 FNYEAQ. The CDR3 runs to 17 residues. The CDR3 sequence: CASSTPNPGRGPLEQYF.

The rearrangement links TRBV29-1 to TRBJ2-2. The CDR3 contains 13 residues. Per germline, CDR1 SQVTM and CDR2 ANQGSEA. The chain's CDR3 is CSVAGRSGGELFF.

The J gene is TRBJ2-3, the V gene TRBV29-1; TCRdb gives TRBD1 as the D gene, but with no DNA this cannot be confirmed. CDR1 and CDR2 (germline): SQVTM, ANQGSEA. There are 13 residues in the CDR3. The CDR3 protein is CSAPDTNTDTQYF.

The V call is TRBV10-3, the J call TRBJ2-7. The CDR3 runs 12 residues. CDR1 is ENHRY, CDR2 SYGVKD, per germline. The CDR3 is CAISESDYEQYF.

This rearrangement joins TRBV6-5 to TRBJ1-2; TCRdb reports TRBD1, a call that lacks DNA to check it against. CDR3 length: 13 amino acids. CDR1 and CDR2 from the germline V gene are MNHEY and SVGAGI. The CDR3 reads CASSYQGDYGYTF.

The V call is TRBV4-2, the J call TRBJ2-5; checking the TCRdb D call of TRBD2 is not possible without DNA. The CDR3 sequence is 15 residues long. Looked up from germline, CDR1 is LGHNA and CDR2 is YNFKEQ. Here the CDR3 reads CASSQYLAGGETQYF.

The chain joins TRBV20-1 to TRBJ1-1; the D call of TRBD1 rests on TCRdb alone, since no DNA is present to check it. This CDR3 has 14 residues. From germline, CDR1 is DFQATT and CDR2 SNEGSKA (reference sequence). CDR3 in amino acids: CSARGLTENTEAFF.